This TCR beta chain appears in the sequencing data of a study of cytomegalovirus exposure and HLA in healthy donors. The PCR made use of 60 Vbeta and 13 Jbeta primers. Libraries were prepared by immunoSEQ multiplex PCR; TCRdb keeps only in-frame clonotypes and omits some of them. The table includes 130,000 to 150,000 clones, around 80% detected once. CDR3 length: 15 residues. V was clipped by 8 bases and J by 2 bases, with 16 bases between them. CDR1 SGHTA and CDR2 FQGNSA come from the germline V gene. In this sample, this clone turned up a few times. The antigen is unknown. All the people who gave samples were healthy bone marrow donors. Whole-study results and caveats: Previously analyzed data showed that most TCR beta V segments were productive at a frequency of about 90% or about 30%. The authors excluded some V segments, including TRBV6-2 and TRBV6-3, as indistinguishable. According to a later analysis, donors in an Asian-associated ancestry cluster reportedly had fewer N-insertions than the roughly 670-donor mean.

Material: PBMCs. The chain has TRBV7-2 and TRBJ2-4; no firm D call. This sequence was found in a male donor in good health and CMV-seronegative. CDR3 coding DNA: TGTGCCAGCTCTACCACGGTTAAGACCAAAAACATTCAGTACTTC. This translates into CASSTTVKTKNIQYF.